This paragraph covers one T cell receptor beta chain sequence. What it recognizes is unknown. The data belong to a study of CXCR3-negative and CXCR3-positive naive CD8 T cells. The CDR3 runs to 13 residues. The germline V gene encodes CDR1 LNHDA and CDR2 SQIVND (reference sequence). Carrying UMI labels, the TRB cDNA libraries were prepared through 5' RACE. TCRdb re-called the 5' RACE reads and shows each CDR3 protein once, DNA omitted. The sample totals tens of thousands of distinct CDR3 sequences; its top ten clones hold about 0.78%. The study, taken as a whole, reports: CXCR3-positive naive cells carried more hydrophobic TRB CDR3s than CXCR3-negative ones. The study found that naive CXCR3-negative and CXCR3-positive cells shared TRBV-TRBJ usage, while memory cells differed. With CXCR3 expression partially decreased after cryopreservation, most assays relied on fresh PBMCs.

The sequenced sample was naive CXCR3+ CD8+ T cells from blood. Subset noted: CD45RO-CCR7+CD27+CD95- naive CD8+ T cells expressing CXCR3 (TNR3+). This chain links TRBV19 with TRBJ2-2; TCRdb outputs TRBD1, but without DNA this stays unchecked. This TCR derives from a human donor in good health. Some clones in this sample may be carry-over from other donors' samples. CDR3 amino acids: CASSISGTGELFF.